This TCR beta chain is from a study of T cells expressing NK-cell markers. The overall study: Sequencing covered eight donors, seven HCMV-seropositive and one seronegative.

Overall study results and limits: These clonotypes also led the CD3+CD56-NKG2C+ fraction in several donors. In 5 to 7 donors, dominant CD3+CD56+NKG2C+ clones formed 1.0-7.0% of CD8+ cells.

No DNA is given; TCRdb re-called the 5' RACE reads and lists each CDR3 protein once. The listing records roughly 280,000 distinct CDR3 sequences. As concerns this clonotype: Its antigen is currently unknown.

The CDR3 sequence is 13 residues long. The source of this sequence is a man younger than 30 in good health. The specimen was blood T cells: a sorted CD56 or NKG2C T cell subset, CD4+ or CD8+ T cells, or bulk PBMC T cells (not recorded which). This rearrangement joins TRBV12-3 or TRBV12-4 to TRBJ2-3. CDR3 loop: CASIEVFTDTQYF.